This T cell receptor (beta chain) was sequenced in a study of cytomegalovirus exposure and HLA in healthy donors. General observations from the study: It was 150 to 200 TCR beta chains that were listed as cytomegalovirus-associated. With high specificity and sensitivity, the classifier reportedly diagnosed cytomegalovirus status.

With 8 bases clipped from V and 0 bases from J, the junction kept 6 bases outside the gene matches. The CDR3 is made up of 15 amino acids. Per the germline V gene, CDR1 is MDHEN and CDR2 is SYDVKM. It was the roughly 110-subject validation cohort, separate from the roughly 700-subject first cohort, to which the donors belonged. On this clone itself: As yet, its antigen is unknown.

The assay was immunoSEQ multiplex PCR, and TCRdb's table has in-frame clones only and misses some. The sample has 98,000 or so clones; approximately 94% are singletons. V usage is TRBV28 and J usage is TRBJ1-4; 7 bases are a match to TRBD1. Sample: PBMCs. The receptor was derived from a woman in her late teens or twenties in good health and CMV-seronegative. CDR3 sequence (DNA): TGTGCCAGCCATAACCAGGGGGCAACTAATGAAAAACTGTTTTTT. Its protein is CASHNQGATNEKLFF.